The clone carrying this T cell receptor beta chain came up many times. TCRdb itself ran the 5' RACE reads through MiXCR, one entry per CDR3 protein. The sample holds 80,000 to 95,000 distinct CDR3 sequences, roughly 10% seen once. The entry originates in a study of spatial heterogeneity in lung cancer. On the study more broadly: Alpha-chain sequences were detected in numbers that were consistently lower than beta-chain sequences. Each unique TCR and UMI combination was seen more than ten times on average in raw reads.

Germline lookup yields CDR1 LGHDT and CDR2 YNNKEL (reference sequence). J lost 6 bases, V lost 3 bases, and 4 bases had no gene match. This CDR3 is built from 14 residues. Time point denoted: sample taken at primary tumor resection. TCRs were sequenced from unsorted whole RNA of tumor, nontumor lung or PBMC. The donors comprised 60 to 80 untreated early-stage non-small cell lung cancer patients. Sample: PBMCs, taken at surgery. V is TRBV3-1 and J is TRBJ2-7; 11 bases align to TRBD2. The sequence was obtained from a male donor with early-stage non-small cell lung cancer. The CDR3: CASSQPLAGGEQYF. CDR3 DNA sequence: TGTGCCAGCAGCCAGCCCCTAGCGGGAGGCGAGCAGTACTTC.